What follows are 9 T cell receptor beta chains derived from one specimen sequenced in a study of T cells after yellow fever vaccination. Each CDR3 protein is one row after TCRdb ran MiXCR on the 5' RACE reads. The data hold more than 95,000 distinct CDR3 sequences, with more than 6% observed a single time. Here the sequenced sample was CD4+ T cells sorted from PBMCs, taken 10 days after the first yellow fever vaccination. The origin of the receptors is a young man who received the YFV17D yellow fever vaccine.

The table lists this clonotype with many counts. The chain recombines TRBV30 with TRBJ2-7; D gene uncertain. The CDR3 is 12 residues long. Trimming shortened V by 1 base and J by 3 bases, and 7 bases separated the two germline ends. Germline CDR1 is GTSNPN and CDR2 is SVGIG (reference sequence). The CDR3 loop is CAWSGNNYEQYF. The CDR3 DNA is TGTGCCTGGAGTGGGAACAACTACGAGCAGTACTTC.

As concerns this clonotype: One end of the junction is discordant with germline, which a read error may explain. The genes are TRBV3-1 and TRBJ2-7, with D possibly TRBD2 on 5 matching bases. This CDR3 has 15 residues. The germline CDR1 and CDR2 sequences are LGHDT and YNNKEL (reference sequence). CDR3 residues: CACSQGVVTTYEQYF. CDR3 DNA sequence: TGTGCCTGCAGCCAAGGTGTTGTGACTACCTACGAGCAGTACTTC.

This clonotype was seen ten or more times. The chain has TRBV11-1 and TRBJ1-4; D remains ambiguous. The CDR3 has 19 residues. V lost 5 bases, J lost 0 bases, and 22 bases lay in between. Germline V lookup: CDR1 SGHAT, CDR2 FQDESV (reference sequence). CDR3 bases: TGTGCCAGCAGCCGGAGCTTCTCACGATCTTTTTCAACTAATGAAAAACTGTTTTTT. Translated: CASSRSFSRSFSTNEKLFF.

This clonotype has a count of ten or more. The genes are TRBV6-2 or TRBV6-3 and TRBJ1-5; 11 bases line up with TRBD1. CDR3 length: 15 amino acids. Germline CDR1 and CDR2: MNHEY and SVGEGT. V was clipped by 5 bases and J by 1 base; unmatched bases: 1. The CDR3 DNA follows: TGTGCCAGCAGTGGACAGGGGGCCAGCAATCAGCCCCAGCATTTT. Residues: CASSGQGASNQPQHF.

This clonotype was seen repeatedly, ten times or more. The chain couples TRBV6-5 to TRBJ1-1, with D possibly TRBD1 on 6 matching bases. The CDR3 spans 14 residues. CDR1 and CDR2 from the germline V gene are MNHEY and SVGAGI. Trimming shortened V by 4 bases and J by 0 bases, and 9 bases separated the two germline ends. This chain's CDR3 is CASSWGQMNTEAFF. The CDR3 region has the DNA TGTGCCAGCAGTTGGGGACAAATGAACACTGAAGCTTTCTTT.

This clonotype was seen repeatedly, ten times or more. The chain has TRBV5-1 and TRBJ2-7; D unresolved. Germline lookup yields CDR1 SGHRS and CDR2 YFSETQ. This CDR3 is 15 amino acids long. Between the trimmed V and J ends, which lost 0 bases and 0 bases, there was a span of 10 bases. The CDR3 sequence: CASSLGQLSSYEQYF. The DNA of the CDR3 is TGCGCCAGCAGCTTGGGCCAGCTAAGCTCCTACGAGCAGTACTTC.

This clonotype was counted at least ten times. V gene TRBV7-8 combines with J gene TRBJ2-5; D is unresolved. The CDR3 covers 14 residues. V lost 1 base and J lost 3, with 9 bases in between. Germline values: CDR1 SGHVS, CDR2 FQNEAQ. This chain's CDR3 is CASSLGVAEETQYF. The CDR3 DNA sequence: TGTGCCAGCAGCTTAGGGGTTGCAGAAGAGACCCAGTACTTC.

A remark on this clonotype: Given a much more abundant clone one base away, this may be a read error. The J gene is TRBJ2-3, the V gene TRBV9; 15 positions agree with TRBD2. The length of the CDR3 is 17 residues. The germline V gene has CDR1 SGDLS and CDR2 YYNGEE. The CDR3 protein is CATSVGTSGGSPDTQYF. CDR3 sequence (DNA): TGTGCCACCAGCGTAGGGACTAGCGGGGGGTCACCAGATACGCAGTATTTT.

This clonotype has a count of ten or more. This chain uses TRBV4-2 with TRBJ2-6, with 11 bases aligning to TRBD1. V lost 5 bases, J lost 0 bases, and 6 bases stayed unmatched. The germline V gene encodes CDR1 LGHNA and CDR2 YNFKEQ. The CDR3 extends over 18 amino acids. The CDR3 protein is CASSARDRGTSGANVLTF. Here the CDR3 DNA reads TGTGCCAGCAGCGCCCGGGACAGGGGGACCTCTGGGGCCAACGTCCTGACTTTC.